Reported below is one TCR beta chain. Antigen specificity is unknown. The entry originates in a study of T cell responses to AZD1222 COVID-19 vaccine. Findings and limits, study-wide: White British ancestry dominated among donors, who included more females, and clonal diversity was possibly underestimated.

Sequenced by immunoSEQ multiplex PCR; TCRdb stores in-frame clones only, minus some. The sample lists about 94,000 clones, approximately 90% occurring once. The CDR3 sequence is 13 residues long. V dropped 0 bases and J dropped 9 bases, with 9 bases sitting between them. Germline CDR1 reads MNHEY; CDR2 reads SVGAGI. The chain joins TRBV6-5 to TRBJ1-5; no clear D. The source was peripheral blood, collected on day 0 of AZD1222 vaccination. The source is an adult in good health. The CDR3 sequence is CASSYSPTGPQHF. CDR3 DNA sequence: TGTGCCAGCAGTTACTCCCCCACGGGGCCCCAGCATTTT.